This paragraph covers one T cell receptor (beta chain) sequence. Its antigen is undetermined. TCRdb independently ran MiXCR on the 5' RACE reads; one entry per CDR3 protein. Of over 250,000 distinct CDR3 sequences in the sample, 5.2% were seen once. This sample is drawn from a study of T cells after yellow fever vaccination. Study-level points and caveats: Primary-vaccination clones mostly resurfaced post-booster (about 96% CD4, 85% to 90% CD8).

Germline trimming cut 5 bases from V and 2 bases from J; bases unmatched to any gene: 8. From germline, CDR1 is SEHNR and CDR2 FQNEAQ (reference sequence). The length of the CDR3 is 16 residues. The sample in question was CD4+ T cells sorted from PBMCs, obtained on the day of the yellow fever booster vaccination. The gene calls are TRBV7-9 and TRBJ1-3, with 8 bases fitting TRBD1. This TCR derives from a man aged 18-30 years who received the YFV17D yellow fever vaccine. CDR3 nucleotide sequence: TGTGCCAGCAGCCCTCGGACAGGGTGGCCTGGAAACACCATATATTTT. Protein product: CASSPRTGWPGNTIYF. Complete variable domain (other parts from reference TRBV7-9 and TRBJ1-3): DTGVSQNPRHKITKRGQNVTFRCDPISEHNRLYWYRQTLGQGPEFLTYFQNEAQLEKSRLLSDRFSAERPKGSFSTLEIQRTEQGDSAMYLCASSPRTGWPGNTIYFGEGSWLTVV.